These 5 T cell receptor beta chains were all obtained from the same sample, sequenced in a study of shared clonotypes between healthy human individuals. The assay was immunoSEQ multiplex PCR, and TCRdb's table has in-frame clones only and misses some. This table has about 2,100,000 clones, more than 85% appearing once. CD45RO negativity and positive selection for CCR7 defined naive CD8 cells, a population that excluded terminally differentiated effector memory CD45RA+ cells. Sequenced material: naive CD8+ T cells from PBMCs. Receptor source: a man aged 18 to 35 in good health. Some clones in this sample may be carry-over from other donors' samples.

Regarding this clone: Other nucleotide sequences in the sample specify the same CDR3. The chain recombines TRBV19 with TRBJ2-1; TRBD2 matches 8 bases. Germline V CDR1 and CDR2: LNHDA, SQIVND (reference sequence). The CDR3 is 15 residues long. Losses at the gene ends were 0 bases for V and 6 bases for J; bases not matched to a gene: 4. The CDR3 DNA is TGTGCCAGTAGTATAGATCGGGAGGGCCGCAATGAGCAGTTCTTC. Protein: CASSIDREGRNEQFF.

This clone was seen just once. The chain has TRBV28 and TRBJ2-1; D call uncertain. The germline CDR1 and CDR2 sequences are MDHEN and SYDVKM. V was pared by 7 bases and J by 1 base, with 17 bases between. The CDR3 spans 16 residues. CDR3 DNA: TGTGCCAGCATCCTTGGCTTAGGAGCATCCTACAATGAGCAGTTCTTC. Protein sequence: CASILGLGASYNEQFF.

This chain uses TRBV4-1 with TRBJ2-7, with 7 bases matching TRBD1. This CDR3 is built from 15 residues. Germline V gene sequence: CDR1 MGHRA, CDR2 YSYEKL. V lost 1 base, J lost 2 bases, and 5 bases stayed unmatched. The CDR3 protein is CASSQGTGIPYEQYF. The CDR3 DNA reads TGCGCCAGCAGCCAAGGGACAGGAATACCCTACGAGCAGTACTTC.

The chain has TRBV7-9 and TRBJ2-1; D may be TRBD2 (6 bases). Trimming took off 1 base at V and 5 bases at J, with 15 bases between the two ends. The CDR3 length is 16 residues. Germline CDR1 and CDR2: SEHNR and FQNEAQ (reference sequence). CDR3 sequence: CASSLVRAGMDNEQFF. The CDR3 nucleotides are TGTGCCAGCAGCTTAGTTCGGGCGGGAATGGACAATGAGCAGTTCTTC.

This clone was detected only once. The V and J genes are TRBV10-3 and TRBJ1-2; D gene uncertain. The germline gives CDR1 ENHRY, CDR2 SYGVKD. Trimming took 0 bases from V and 4 from J, leaving 15 bases between them. The CDR3 runs to 16 residues. This CDR3 reads CAISESGWGETYGYTF. The CDR3 DNA reads TGTGCCATCAGTGAGTCCGGATGGGGAGAAACCTATGGCTACACCTTC.